Listed below are T cell receptor beta chains from one sample, sequenced in a study of T-cell reconstitution after alpha-beta-depleted transplantation in children. TCRdb called the PCR reads again in MiXCR, with one record for every CDR3 protein. Among around 270,000 distinct CDR3 sequences listed, 10% were seen once. The sample consisted of PBMCs, taken before TCRalphabeta/CD19-depleted stem cell transplant. Receptors originate from a boy under two years old with acute myeloid leukemia, due to receive a stem cell transplant. The CDR3 runs from the conserved cysteine through the conserved F or W. Each record gives: CDR3 protein, CDR3 DNA, clone size, V gene, J gene, D gene. The D gene is left open where the match is weak. Some rows have no size entry. The others give once, few or many, or a class for an expanded clone.

CDR3 protein: CASSPPGLAGSGELFF; CDR3 DNA: TGTGCCAGCAGCCCCCCGGGACTAGCGGGTTCCGGGGAGCTGTTTTTT; clone size: NA; V gene: TRBV7-3; J gene: TRBJ2-2; D gene: TRBD2
CDR3 protein: CASSLTWGDTQYF; CDR3 DNA: TGTGCCAGCAGCTTAACGTGGGGAGATACGCAGTATTTT; clone size: few; V gene: TRBV7-3; J gene: TRBJ2-3; D gene: NA
CDR3 protein: CATSRCSGGAYNEQFF; CDR3 DNA: TGTGCCACCAGCAGATGTAGCGGGGGGGCCTACAATGAGCAGTTCTTC; clone size: NA; V gene: TRBV15; J gene: TRBJ2-1; D gene: TRBD2
CDR3 protein: CASSQSRGYNEQFF; CDR3 DNA: TGTGCCAGTAGCCAGTCTCGGGGGTACAATGAGCAGTTCTTC; clone size: NA; V gene: TRBV19; J gene: TRBJ2-1; D gene: NA
CDR3 protein: CASSLDSEYF; CDR3 DNA: TGTGCCAGCAGCTTGGACAGCGAGTACTTC; clone size: NA; V gene: TRBV5-5; J gene: TRBJ2-4; D gene: NA
CDR3 protein: CASSLGLAGGLDDNEQFF; CDR3 DNA: TGCGCCAGCAGCTTAGGACTAGCGGGGGGGCTTGATGACAATGAGCAGTTCTTC; clone size: many; V gene: TRBV5-1; J gene: TRBJ2-1; D gene: TRBD2
CDR3 protein: CASSEKDTWELFF; CDR3 DNA: TGTGCCAGCAGTGAAAAGGACACCTGGGAGCTGTTTTTT; clone size: many; V gene: TRBV6-1; J gene: TRBJ2-2; D gene: NA
CDR3 protein: CASSEGPSGSQYF; CDR3 DNA: TGTGCCAGCAGCGAGGGGCCTAGCGGGAGTCAGTACTTC; clone size: many; V gene: TRBV5-6; J gene: TRBJ2-7; D gene: TRBD2
CDR3 protein: CASSPHANLAKNIQYF; CDR3 DNA: TGTGCCAGCAGCCCCCACGCGAACCTAGCCAAAAACATTCAGTACTTC; clone size: many; V gene: TRBV14; J gene: TRBJ2-4; D gene: NA
CDR3 protein: CASSTGAGANVLTF; CDR3 DNA: TGTGCCAGCTCAACAGGGGCTGGGGCCAACGTCCTGACTTTC; clone size: many; V gene: TRBV9; J gene: TRBJ2-6; D gene: TRBD1
CDR3 protein: CSVTSGRLIYEQYF; CDR3 DNA: TGCAGCGTAACTAGCGGGAGGCTGATCTACGAGCAGTACTTC; clone size: NA; V gene: TRBV29-1; J gene: TRBJ2-7; D gene: TRBD2
CDR3 protein: CASRTGVAGGNTYEQYF; CDR3 DNA: TGTGCCAGCAGAACGGGGGTAGCGGGAGGAAACACCTACGAGCAGTACTTC; clone size: many; V gene: TRBV28; J gene: TRBJ2-7; D gene: TRBD2
CDR3 protein: CACRGPAYEQYF; CDR3 DNA: TGTGCCTGCCGGGGACCCGCCTACGAGCAGTACTTC; clone size: many; V gene: TRBV27; J gene: TRBJ2-7; D gene: NA
CDR3 protein: CASSSGQPNQPQHF; CDR3 DNA: TGTGCCAGCAGCTCGGGACAGCCCAATCAGCCCCAGCATTTT; clone size: many; V gene: TRBV7-2; J gene: TRBJ1-5; D gene: TRBD1
CDR3 protein: CASSIIRTLTYEQYF; CDR3 DNA: TGTGCCAGCAGTATTATCAGGACACTGACCTACGAGCAGTACTTC; clone size: many; V gene: TRBV28; J gene: TRBJ2-7; D gene: NA
CDR3 protein: CASNLPGQGAYEQYF; CDR3 DNA: TGTGCCAGCAATCTTCCGGGACAGGGGGCCTACGAGCAGTACTTC; clone size: many; V gene: TRBV6-1; J gene: TRBJ2-7; D gene: TRBD1
CDR3 protein: CSVKGGSYEQYF; CDR3 DNA: TGCAGCGTTAAAGGGGGGAGCTACGAGCAGTACTTC; clone size: many; V gene: TRBV29-1; J gene: TRBJ2-7; D gene: NA
CDR3 protein: CSARGPIRGLYNEQFF; CDR3 DNA: TGCAGTGCTAGAGGCCCCATTCGGGGGCTGTACAATGAGCAGTTCTTC; clone size: few; V gene: TRBV20-1; J gene: TRBJ2-1; D gene: NA
CDR3 protein: CASLGTVTDYEQYF; CDR3 DNA: TGTGCCAGCCTCGGGACAGTGACTGACTACGAGCAGTACTTC; clone size: few; V gene: TRBV5-5; J gene: TRBJ2-7; D gene: TRBD1
CDR3 protein: CASSQDQTSTDTQYF; CDR3 DNA: TGTGCCAGCAGCCAAGATCAGACTAGCACAGATACGCAGTATTTT; clone size: NA; V gene: TRBV4-2; J gene: TRBJ2-3; D gene: NA
CDR3 protein: CASSLPWGIGLGGYEQFF; CDR3 DNA: TGTGCCAGCAGTCTCCCCTGGGGTATAGGCCTCGGTGGGTATGAGCAGTTCTTC; clone size: many; V gene: TRBV28; J gene: TRBJ2-1; D gene: NA
CDR3 protein: CASSFPSQFGHEQFF; CDR3 DNA: TGTGCCAGCAGTTTCCCTTCGCAATTCGGACATGAGCAGTTCTTC; clone size: NA; V gene: TRBV12-3/TRBV12-4; J gene: TRBJ2-1; D gene: NA
CDR3 protein: CASSFDIGSPLHF; CDR3 DNA: TGTGCCAGCAGCTTCGATATTGGTTCACCCCTCCACTTT; clone size: many; V gene: TRBV5-5; J gene: TRBJ1-6; D gene: NA
CDR3 protein: CASGLAGGYSNQPQHF; CDR3 DNA: TGTGCTAGTGGTTTGGCCGGGGGTTATAGCAATCAGCCCCAGCATTTT; clone size: many; V gene: TRBV12-5; J gene: TRBJ1-5; D gene: NA
CDR3 protein: CASSLFAGPGYYEQYF; CDR3 DNA: TGTGCCAGCAGCTTGTTTGCGGGACCGGGCTACTACGAGCAGTACTTC; clone size: many; V gene: TRBV5-6; J gene: TRBJ2-7; D gene: NA
CDR3 protein: CSAPTPGTGQETQYF; CDR3 DNA: TGCAGTGCTCCTACCCCCGGGACTGGGCAAGAGACCCAGTACTTC; clone size: many; V gene: TRBV20-1; J gene: TRBJ2-5; D gene: NA
CDR3 protein: CCAREGAGNYRKNIQYF; CDR3 DNA: TGCTGCGCTAGAGAAGGCGCAGGGAACTATAGAAAAAACATTCAGTACTTC; clone size: NA; V gene: TRBV20-1; J gene: TRBJ2-4; D gene: NA
CDR3 protein: CASSQETDPATEAFF; CDR3 DNA: TGTGCCAGCAGCCAAGAAACGGATCCGGCCACTGAAGCTTTCTTT; clone size: many; V gene: TRBV4-2; J gene: TRBJ1-1; D gene: NA
CDR3 protein: CASSYLTGGASGELFF; CDR3 DNA: TGTGCCAGCAGTTACTTGACAGGGGGCGCATCGGGGGAGCTGTTTTTT; clone size: many; V gene: TRBV6-5; J gene: TRBJ2-2; D gene: TRBD1
CDR3 protein: CAWSVAGPYEQYF; CDR3 DNA: TGTGCCTGGAGTGTAGCGGGGCCCTACGAGCAGTACTTC; clone size: NA; V gene: TRBV30; J gene: TRBJ2-7; D gene: TRBD2
CDR3 protein: CASSLRDRGNTGELFF; CDR3 DNA: TGTGCCAGCAGCTTGCGCGACAGGGGGAACACCGGGGAGCTGTTTTTT; clone size: NA; V gene: TRBV5-5; J gene: TRBJ2-2; D gene: TRBD1
CDR3 protein: CASSLRAAAGELFF; CDR3 DNA: TGTGCCAGCAGCTTAAGGGCCGCCGCCGGGGAGCTGTTTTTT; clone size: few; V gene: TRBV11-2; J gene: TRBJ2-2; D gene: NA
CDR3 protein: CASSQEAGQMNTEAFF; CDR3 DNA: TGTGCCAGCAGCCAAGAAGCCGGACAGATGAACACTGAAGCTTTCTTT; clone size: NA; V gene: TRBV4-2; J gene: TRBJ1-1; D gene: NA
CDR3 protein: CSVSGLAGVRSYNEQFF; CDR3 DNA: TGCAGCGTTTCAGGACTAGCGGGCGTTAGATCCTACAATGAGCAGTTCTTC; clone size: many; V gene: TRBV29-1; J gene: TRBJ2-1; D gene: TRBD2
CDR3 protein: CASSLATSVGQYF; CDR3 DNA: TGTGCCAGCAGCTTAGCGACTAGCGTCGGGCAGTATTTT; clone size: few; V gene: TRBV7-2; J gene: TRBJ2-3; D gene: TRBD2
CDR3 protein: CASSATDRDFNYGYTF; CDR3 DNA: TGTGCCAGCAGCGCAACTGACAGGGACTTTAACTATGGCTACACCTTC; clone size: many; V gene: TRBV9; J gene: TRBJ1-2; D gene: TRBD1
CDR3 protein: CASSSGTANTEAFF; CDR3 DNA: TGTGCCAGCAGCTCAGGGACGGCGAACACTGAAGCTTTCTTT; clone size: many; V gene: TRBV7-6; J gene: TRBJ1-1; D gene: NA
CDR3 protein: CATQEENQPQHF; CDR3 DNA: TGTGCCACCCAGGAGGAAAATCAGCCCCAGCATTTT; clone size: many; V gene: TRBV24-1; J gene: TRBJ1-5; D gene: NA
CDR3 protein: CASSLAVVVKDLAKNIQYF; CDR3 DNA: TGTGCCAGCAGTTTAGCGGTGGTAGTAAAGGATCTAGCCAAAAACATTCAGTACTTC; clone size: NA; V gene: TRBV12-3/TRBV12-4; J gene: TRBJ2-4; D gene: NA
CDR3 protein: CATAAGGPTDTQYF; CDR3 DNA: TGTGCCACCGCAGCGGGGGGGCCCACAGATACGCAGTATTTT; clone size: many; V gene: TRBV10-3; J gene: TRBJ2-3; D gene: TRBD2
CDR3 protein: CASSLMEPSYEQYF; CDR3 DNA: TGTGCCAGCAGCTTAATGGAGCCCTCCTACGAGCAGTACTTC; clone size: many; V gene: TRBV7-9; J gene: TRBJ2-7; D gene: NA
CDR3 protein: CASSLTTGSGNTIYF; CDR3 DNA: TGCGCCAGCAGCTTAACGACAGGGTCTGGAAACACCATATATTTT; clone size: many; V gene: TRBV5-1; J gene: TRBJ1-3; D gene: TRBD1
CDR3 protein: CASSLVPDRGAEAFF; CDR3 DNA: TGTGCCAGCAGCTTGGTTCCAGACAGGGGGGCTGAAGCTTTCTTT; clone size: many; V gene: TRBV5-5; J gene: TRBJ1-1; D gene: TRBD1
CDR3 protein: CASSTRTGMHYGYTF; CDR3 DNA: TGTGCCAGCAGCACCCGGACAGGGATGCACTATGGCTACACCTTC; clone size: many; V gene: TRBV5-4; J gene: TRBJ1-2; D gene: TRBD1